Following are 24 T cell receptor beta chains from one sample sequenced in a study of T cells after yellow fever vaccination. Via MiXCR, TCRdb re-called the 5' RACE reads, giving one row per CDR3 protein. The sample shows approximately 550,000 distinct CDR3 sequences, over 15% of them seen only once. Sequencing used PBMCs, obtained 15 days after the yellow fever booster vaccination. These receptors came from a man younger than 40 who received the YFV17D yellow fever vaccine.

This clonotype was counted only a few times. This chain uses TRBV7-2 with TRBJ2-7, with 8 bases fitting TRBD1. The CDR3 loop spans 15 amino acids. With 5 bases clipped from V and 3 bases from J, the junction kept 9 bases outside the gene matches. Germline CDR1 reads SGHTA; CDR2 reads FQGNSA. Here the CDR3 reads CASSHRDRSFYEQYF. CDR3 coding DNA: TGTGCCAGCAGCCATCGGGACAGGTCATTCTACGAGCAGTACTTC.

The chain couples TRBV5-1 to TRBJ2-3, with D hard to call. This CDR3 comprises 13 residues. Germline V gene sequence: CDR1 SGHRS, CDR2 YFSETQ. V shed 2 bases and J shed 3 bases, with 7 bases lying between them. The CDR3 reads CASSFGWTDTQYF. DNA for the CDR3: TGCGCCAGCAGCTTCGGGTGGACAGATACGCAGTATTTT.

This clonotype has more than one count but fewer than ten. This sequence joins TRBV20-1 and TRBJ2-7, with 9 positions matching TRBD2. This CDR3 region has 14 residues. V was pared by 2 bases and J by 5 bases, with 7 bases of the junction left unmatched. Germline CDR1 and CDR2: DFQATT and SNEGSKA (reference sequence). Written as DNA, the CDR3 is TGCAGTGCTAGATTCGCTAGCGGGAACAACGAGCAGTACTTC. This sequence encodes CSARFASGNNEQYF.

The sample holds a few counts of this clonotype. This chain joins TRBV20-1 and TRBJ2-1, with D hard to call. V was clipped by 0 bases and J by 0 bases, with 15 bases between them. Germline assignment: CDR1 DFQATT and CDR2 SNEGSKA (reference sequence). The CDR3 is 17 amino acids. CDR3 coding DNA: TGCAGTGCTAGAGATCGGAATAGCCCGACCTCCTACAATGAGCAGTTCTTC. Translation gives CSARDRNSPTSYNEQFF.

The genes are TRBV7-9 and TRBJ1-1, with D possibly TRBD1 on 6 matching bases. The CDR3 extends over 14 amino acids. Per germline, CDR1 SEHNR and CDR2 FQNEAQ (reference sequence). V lost 5 bases and J lost 5, with 15 bases in between. CDR3: CASSLKGGSTEAFF. The CDR3, as DNA: TGTGCCAGCAGCCTGAAGGGGGGGAGTACTGAAGCTTTCTTT.

This clonotype occurred a few times. This chain uses TRBV4-3 with TRBJ2-4, with 12 bases matching TRBD2. Germline V gene lookup returns CDR1 LGHNA and CDR2 YSLEER. This CDR3 region has 18 residues. After removal of 0 bases from V and 6 bases from J, the junction contained 9 bases not matched to a gene. The CDR3 spells CASSQEALAGGPGNIQYF. CDR3 nucleotide sequence: TGCGCCAGCAGCCAAGAAGCCCTAGCGGGAGGGCCCGGAAACATTCAGTACTTC.

The chain couples TRBV7-2 to TRBJ2-3; 9 positions agree with TRBD2. The germline gives CDR1 SGHTA, CDR2 FQGNSA. The CDR3 contains 16 residues. V gave up 5 bases and J gave up 5 bases; unmatched junction bases: 11. CDR3: CASSPLGGRARDTQYF. The CDR3 nucleotides read TGTGCCAGCAGCCCTCTCGGCGGGAGGGCCAGAGATACGCAGTATTTT.

This chain connects TRBV19 to TRBJ2-1; 7 bases line up with TRBD2. Germline CDR1 LNHDA, CDR2 SQIVND (reference sequence). This CDR3 is 13 amino acids long. V lost 7 bases, J lost 5 bases, and 5 bases stayed unmatched. CDR3 sequence: CASKWDYNNEQFF. Here the CDR3 DNA reads TGTGCCAGTAAATGGGACTACAACAATGAGCAGTTCTTC. The whole variable domain, remainder taken from reference TRBV19 and TRBJ2-1, is DGGITQSPKYLFRKEGQNVTLSCEQNLNHDAMYWYRQDPGQGLRLIYYSQIVNDFQKGDIAEGYSVSREKKESFPLTVTSAQKNPTAFYLCASKWDYNNEQFFGPGTRLTVL.

This clonotype was seen more than once but under ten times. J is TRBJ1-1 and V is TRBV7-9; weak D call: TRBD1 (5 bases). CDR1 is SEHNR, CDR2 FQNEAQ, per germline (reference sequence). The CDR3 is 13 residues long. The germline V and J ends were trimmed by 6 bases and 5 bases, with 13 bases remaining between them. The CDR3 nucleotides are TGTGCCAGCAGTCTCAGGGAGTGGACTGAAGCTTTCTTT. Encoded protein: CASSLREWTEAFF.

J is TRBJ2-2 and V is TRBV5-1, with D unclear. From germline, CDR1 is SGHRS and CDR2 YFSETQ. The CDR3 contains 15 residues. Trimming took 0 bases from V and 5 from J, leaving 11 bases between them. Here the CDR3 DNA reads TGCGCCAGCAGCTTGGTGCAGCGAGGAACCGGGGAGCTGTTTTTT. It yields the protein CASSLVQRGTGELFF.

This chain connects TRBV19 to TRBJ1-2, with D unclear. The CDR3 is 13 amino acids. V was pared by 2 bases and J by 2 bases, with 6 bases between. The germline V gene encodes CDR1 LNHDA and CDR2 SQIVND (reference sequence). CDR3 coding DNA: TGTGCCAGTAGTATATCCGGGAACTATGGCTACACCTTC. It specifies CASSISGNYGYTF.

The sample holds a few counts of this clonotype. The chain carries TRBV7-2 and TRBJ1-1; D is possibly TRBD1 (5 bases). The CDR3 runs to 14 residues. Germline assignment: CDR1 SGHTA and CDR2 FQGNSA. Between the trimmed V and J ends, which lost 5 bases and 4 bases, there was a span of 14 bases. The CDR3 bases are TGTGCCAGCAGCCCGTGGGGGAGGGTCACTGAAGCTTTCTTT. Residues: CASSPWGRVTEAFF.

This chain joins TRBV6-5 and TRBJ2-6; no definite D call. The V and J ends lost 4 bases and 3 bases respectively, with 4 bases between them. This CDR3 is 13 amino acids long. Germline CDR1 is MNHEY and CDR2 is SVGAGI. CDR3 in amino acids: CASSSLGANVLTF. For the CDR3, the DNA is TGTGCCAGCAGTTCCCTTGGGGCCAACGTCCTGACTTTC.

This clonotype occurred a few times. V is TRBV7-9 and J is TRBJ1-4; D is ambiguous. The V end was cut by 1 base, the J end by 8 bases, with 8 bases between. CDR1 is SEHNR and CDR2 is FQNEAQ in the germline V gene (reference sequence). The CDR3 consists of 13 residues. The CDR3 is CASSLDSTEKLFF. The DNA for the CDR3 is TGTGCCAGCAGCTTAGATTCGACCGAAAAACTGTTTTTT.

This chain joins TRBV6-2 or TRBV6-3 and TRBJ2-4; TRBD2 is a possible D gene (5 bases). Trimming left V 5 bases short and J 1 base short, with 12 bases between. The germline V gene encodes CDR1 MNHEY and CDR2 SVGEGT. CDR3 size: 15 residues. The CDR3 loop is CASSLPPGAKNIQYF. CDR3 nucleotides: TGTGCCAGCAGTCTACCACCGGGGGCCAAAAACATTCAGTACTTC.

Worth noting for this clonotype: The missing conserved phenylalanine or tryptophan at the end of this CDR3 makes a read error likely. The chain joins TRBV5-1 to TRBJ2-7; 9 bases agree with TRBD2. The CDR3 is made up of 15 amino acids. Germline V gives CDR1 SGHRS, CDR2 YFSETQ. V lost 0 bases, J lost 2 bases, and 3 bases stayed unmatched. In nucleotides, the CDR3 is TGCGCCAGCAGCTTGGTTAGCGGGGGAACCTACGAGCAGTACTTA. Protein sequence: CASSLVSGGTYEQYL.

This clonotype was seen more than once but under ten times. CDR3 nucleotide sequence: TGCAGTGCTAGGGGGGGCCCGGGACTAGCGGGGAACGAGCAGTACTTC. Protein: CSARGGPGLAGNEQYF. V gene TRBV20-1 combines with J gene TRBJ2-7; 13 bases match TRBD2. Germline V gives CDR1 DFQATT, CDR2 SNEGSKA (reference sequence). The CDR3 contains 16 residues. J was trimmed by 5 bases and V by 3 bases; bases with no gene match: 10.

This clonotype was seen a few times. This rearrangement joins TRBV4-1 to TRBJ2-4; 16 bases match TRBD2. The CDR3 loop spans 18 amino acids. Per the germline V gene, CDR1 is MGHRA and CDR2 is YSYEKL. V gave up 6 bases and J gave up 1 base; unmatched junction bases: 6. The CDR3 nucleotides are TGCGCCAGCAGTCCGGGACTAGCGGGAGGGCCTGCCAAAAACATTCAGTACTTC. Its translation: CASSPGLAGGPAKNIQYF.

The V and J genes are TRBV14 and TRBJ2-7, with D unclear. The germline gives CDR1 SGHDN, CDR2 FVKESK. CDR3 length equals 17 residues. The V gene lost 0 bases and the J gene lost 0 bases, with 15 bases spanning the gap. The CDR3 DNA follows: TGTGCCAGCAGCCAAGATGGGGTAGGCACCTACTCCTACGAGCAGTACTTC. This translates into CASSQDGVGTYSYEQYF.

This chain joins TRBV20-1 and TRBJ2-5, with 8 bases that match TRBD2. CDR1 DFQATT and CDR2 SNEGSKA come from the germline V gene (reference sequence). Losses at the gene ends were 1 base for V and 4 bases for J; bases not matched to a gene: 11. This CDR3 is 16 amino acids long. The CDR3 here is CSARGSLLAVGETQYF. CDR3 DNA sequence: TGCAGTGCTAGAGGATCCCTACTAGCGGTAGGAGAGACCCAGTACTTC.

This clonotype was counted between two and nine times. The V call is TRBV12-3 or TRBV12-4, the J call TRBJ1-2; 7 bases map to TRBD1. The J segment lost 0 bases and the V segment lost 5 bases, leaving 9 bases of the junction unmatched. The CDR3 is 16 residues long. The CDR3 nucleotides are TGTGCCAGCAGTACGCGCGTAACAGGGGCTAACTATGGCTACACCTTC. Protein: CASSTRVTGANYGYTF.

This clonotype was counted a few times. The CDR3 reads CSARVAGVLNEQFF. The CDR3 DNA follows: TGCAGTGCTAGGGTAGCGGGAGTATTAAATGAGCAGTTCTTC. The rearrangement links TRBV20-1 to TRBJ2-1; 9 bases agree with TRBD2. V gave up 3 bases and J gave up 7 bases; unmatched junction bases: 7. Germline CDR1 and CDR2: DFQATT and SNEGSKA (reference sequence). CDR3 length: 14 amino acids.

V usage is TRBV5-1 and J usage is TRBJ2-1; 7 bases are shared with TRBD2. The CDR3 is 16 amino acids. Germline V gene sequence: CDR1 SGHRS, CDR2 YFSETQ. V trimming: 1 base; J trimming: 8 bases; junction bases outside the gene matches: 12. The CDR3: CASSLTVGEGRDEQFF. CDR3 bases: TGCGCCAGCAGCTTGACCGTGGGGGAGGGCCGAGATGAGCAGTTCTTC. Full variable domain (outside the CDR3, taken from reference TRBV5-1 and TRBJ2-1): KAGVTQTPRYLIKTRGQQVTLSCSPISGHRSVSWYQQTPGQGLQFLFEYFSETQRNKGNFPGRFSGRQFSNSRSEMNVSTLELGDSALYLCASSLTVGEGRDEQFFGPGTRLTVL.

This chain uses TRBV20-1 with TRBJ2-2; the D is unclear. The CDR3 extends over 13 amino acids. Germline CDR1 DFQATT, CDR2 SNEGSKA (reference sequence). The V end lost 2 bases, the J end lost 6 bases, and 10 bases lay between the germline ends. DNA for the CDR3: TGCAGTGCTAGACGGAACGGCGCCGGGGAGCTGTTTTTT. Translating it yields CSARRNGAGELFF.